This T cell receptor beta chain was retrieved from a study of OX40 agonist ivuxolimab in advanced cancers. Study-level information: In this cohort, patients received ivuxolimab, an agonistic anti-OX40 (CD134) antibody.

Sequenced by immunoSEQ multiplex PCR; TCRdb stores in-frame clones only, minus some. Among 12,000 to 15,000 clones listed, over 85% were seen once. The junction had 6 bases not matched to a gene; V was cut back by 4 bases and J by 6 bases. This CDR3 has 15 amino acids. The V gene's germline CDR1 is WSHSY and CDR2 SAAADI. The rearrangement joins TRBV10-2 to TRBJ1-1; 12 bases are a match to TRBD1. The sequence derives from an adult with an advanced solid tumor such as melanoma, head and neck, liver or kidney cancer. The source material was CD4+ or CD8+ T cells sorted from blood, sampled in a trial of the OX40 agonist ivuxolimab. CDR3 residues: CASSGGTGGWSEAFF. The CDR3 DNA reads TGCGCCAGCAGTGGGGGGACAGGGGGCTGGTCTGAAGCTTTCTTT.